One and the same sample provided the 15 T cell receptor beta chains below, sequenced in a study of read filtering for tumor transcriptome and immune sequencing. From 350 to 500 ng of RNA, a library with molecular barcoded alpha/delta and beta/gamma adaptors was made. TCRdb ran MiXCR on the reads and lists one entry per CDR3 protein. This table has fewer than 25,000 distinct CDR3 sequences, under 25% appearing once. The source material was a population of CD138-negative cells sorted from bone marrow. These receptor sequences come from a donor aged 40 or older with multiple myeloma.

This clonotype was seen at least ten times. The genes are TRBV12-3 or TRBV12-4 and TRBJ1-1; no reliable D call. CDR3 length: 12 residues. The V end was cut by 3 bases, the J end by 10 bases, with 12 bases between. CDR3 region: CASSLGRHAAFF. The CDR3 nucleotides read TGTGCCAGCAGTTTGGGCCGACATGCAGCTTTCTTT.

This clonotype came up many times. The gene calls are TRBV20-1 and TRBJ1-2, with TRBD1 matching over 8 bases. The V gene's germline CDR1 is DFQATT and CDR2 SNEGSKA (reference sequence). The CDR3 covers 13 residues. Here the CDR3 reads CRLGQGSSYGYTF. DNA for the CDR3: TGCAGGCTCGGACAGGGCTCTAGCTATGGCTACACCTTC.

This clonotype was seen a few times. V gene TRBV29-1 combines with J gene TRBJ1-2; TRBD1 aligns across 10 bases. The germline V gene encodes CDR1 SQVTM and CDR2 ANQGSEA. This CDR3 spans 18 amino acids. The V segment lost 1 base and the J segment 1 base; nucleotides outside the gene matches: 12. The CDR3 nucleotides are TGCAGCGTTGAAGTGTACGGACAGGGGGAAGCCTTTAACTATGGCTACACCTTC. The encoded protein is CSVEVYGQGEAFNYGYTF.

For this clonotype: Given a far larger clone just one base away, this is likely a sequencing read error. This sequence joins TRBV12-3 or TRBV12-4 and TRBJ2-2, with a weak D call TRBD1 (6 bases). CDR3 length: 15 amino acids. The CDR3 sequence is CASSSGTTNTGELIF. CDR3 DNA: TGTGCCAGCAGTTCCGGGACAACGAACACCGGGGAGCTGATTTTT.

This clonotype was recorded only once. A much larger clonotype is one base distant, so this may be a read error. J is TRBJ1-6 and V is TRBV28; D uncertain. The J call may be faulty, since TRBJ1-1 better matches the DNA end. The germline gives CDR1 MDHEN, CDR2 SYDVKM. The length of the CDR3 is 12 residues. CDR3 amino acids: CASLVGSGEAFF. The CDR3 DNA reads TGTGCCAGCCTCGTAGGGTCAGGTGAAGCTTTCTTT.

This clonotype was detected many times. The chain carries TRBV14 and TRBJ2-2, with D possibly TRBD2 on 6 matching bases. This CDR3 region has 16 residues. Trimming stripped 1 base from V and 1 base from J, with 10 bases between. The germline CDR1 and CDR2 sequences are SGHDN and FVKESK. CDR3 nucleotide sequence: TGTGCCAGCAGCCAAGTAGCGGAGGTGAACACCGGGGAGCTGTTTTTT. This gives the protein CASSQVAEVNTGELFF. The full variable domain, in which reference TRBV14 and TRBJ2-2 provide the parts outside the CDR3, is EAGVTQFPSHSVIEKGQTVTLRCDPISGHDNLYWYRRVMGKEIKFLLHFVKESKQDESGMPNNRFLAERTGGTYSTLKVQPAELEDSGVYFCASSQVAEVNTGELFFGEGSRLTVL.

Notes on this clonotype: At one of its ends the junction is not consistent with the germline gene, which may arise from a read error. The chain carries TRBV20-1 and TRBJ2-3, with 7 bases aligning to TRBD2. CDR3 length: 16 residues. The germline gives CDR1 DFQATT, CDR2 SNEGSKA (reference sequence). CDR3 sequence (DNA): TGCAGTGCTAGAGATGTGCTAGCGGTAAGCACAGCTACGCAGTATTTT. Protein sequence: CSARDVLAVSTATQYF.

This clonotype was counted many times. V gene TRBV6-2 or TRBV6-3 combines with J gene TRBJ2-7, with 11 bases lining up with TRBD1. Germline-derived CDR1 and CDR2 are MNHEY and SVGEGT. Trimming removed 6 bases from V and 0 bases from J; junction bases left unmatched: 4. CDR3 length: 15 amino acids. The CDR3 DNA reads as TGTGCCAGCAGAAACGGACAGGGGGCCTCCTACGAGCAGTACTTC. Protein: CASRNGQGASYEQYF.

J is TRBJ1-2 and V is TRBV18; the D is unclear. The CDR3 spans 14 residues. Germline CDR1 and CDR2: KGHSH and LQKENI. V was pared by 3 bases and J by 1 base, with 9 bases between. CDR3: CASSPEVGNYGYTF. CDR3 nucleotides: TGTGCCAGCTCACCCGAAGTCGGTAACTATGGCTACACCTTC.

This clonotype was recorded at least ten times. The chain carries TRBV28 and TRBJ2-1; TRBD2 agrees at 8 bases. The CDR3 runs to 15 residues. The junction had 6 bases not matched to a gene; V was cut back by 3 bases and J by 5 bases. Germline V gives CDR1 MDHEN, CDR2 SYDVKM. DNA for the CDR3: TGTGCCAGCAGTTTTGCGGGACTAGTCAACAATGAGCAGTTCTTC. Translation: CASSFAGLVNNEQFF.

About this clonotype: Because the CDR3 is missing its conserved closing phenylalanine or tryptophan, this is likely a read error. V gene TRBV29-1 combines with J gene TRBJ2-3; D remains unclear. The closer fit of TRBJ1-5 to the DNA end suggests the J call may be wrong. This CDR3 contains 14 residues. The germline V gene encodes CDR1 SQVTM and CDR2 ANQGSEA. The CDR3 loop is CSVLKAGVSDTQHL. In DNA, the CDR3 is TGCAGCGTCCTCAAGGCGGGAGTATCGGATACGCAGCATCTT.

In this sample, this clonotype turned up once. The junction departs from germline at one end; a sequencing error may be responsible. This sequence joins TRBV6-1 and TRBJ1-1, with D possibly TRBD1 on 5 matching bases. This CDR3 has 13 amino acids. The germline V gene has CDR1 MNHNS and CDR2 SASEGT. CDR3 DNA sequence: TGTGCCAGCAGCTTACACCCGGACACTGGAGCTTTCTTT. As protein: CASSLHPDTGAFF.

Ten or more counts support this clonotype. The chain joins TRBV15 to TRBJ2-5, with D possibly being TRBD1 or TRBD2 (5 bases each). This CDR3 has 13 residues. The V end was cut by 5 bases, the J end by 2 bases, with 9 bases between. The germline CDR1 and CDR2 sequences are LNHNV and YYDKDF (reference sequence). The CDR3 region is CATSGRQQETQYF. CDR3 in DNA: TGTGCCACCAGCGGGAGACAGCAAGAGACCCAGTACTTC.

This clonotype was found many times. CDR3 residues: CSARTSGRLIYNEQFF. CDR3 DNA sequence: TGCAGCGCTAGGACTAGCGGGAGGCTCATCTACAATGAGCAGTTCTTC. J is TRBJ2-1 and V is TRBV29-1; the match to TRBD2 covers 14 bases. V dropped 7 bases and J dropped 3; count of bases not matched to a gene: 8. This CDR3 has 16 amino acids. Germline CDR1 SQVTM, CDR2 ANQGSEA.

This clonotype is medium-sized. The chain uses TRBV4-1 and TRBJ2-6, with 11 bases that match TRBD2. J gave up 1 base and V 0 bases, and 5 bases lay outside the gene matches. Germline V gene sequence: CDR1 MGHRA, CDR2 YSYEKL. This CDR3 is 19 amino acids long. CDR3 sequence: CASSQENLAGGSGANVLTF. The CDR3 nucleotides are TGCGCCAGCAGCCAAGAAAATCTAGCGGGAGGTTCTGGGGCCAACGTCCTGACTTTC.